This TCR beta chain was identified in a study of early T cells in non-severe SARS-CoV-2 infection (dated by TCRdb to about 2021). Some background on the complete study: Because TCR sequencing relied on bulk RNA taken from unsorted whole blood, pairing of alpha and beta chains was not possible.

Library preparation employed 5' RACE. The sequencing machine was a NextSeq 500. The TCR library protocol attached unique molecular identifiers to individual cDNA molecules to correct for sequencing error and PCR bias. Sequencing covered both TCR alpha and beta chains, and within each sample the abundances of alpha and beta sequences were tightly co-correlated. Per the original workflow: Decombinator V4 was used to annotate the V gene, J gene and CDR3 of the TCR sequences. Expanded TCRs were defined as changing significantly between any two time points under a Poisson model with p below 0.0001. TCR abundances were normalised to the total number of TCRs sequenced in each sample and reported as counts per million. TRAV1-2 paired with TRAJ12, TRAJ20 or TRAJ33 defined MAIT TCRs, while TRAV10 paired with TRAJ18 defined iNKT TCRs. VDJdb, accessed 1 November 2021, was searched for CMV, EBV and SARS-CoV-2 annotated TCRs, with TCRs annotated for multiple antigens excluded. TCRdb reworked the public reads: Q25 trimming with fastp, MiXCR clone assembly, productive beta chains retained. Here each entry gathers all rows of one CDR3 protein and keeps the most common genes and DNA. V and J calls and clone size were set by TCRdb, not the authors. The sample table records approximately 70,000 distinct CDR3 sequences; around 15% of these occur just once. The ten biggest clones cover around an eighth of the sample.

The V and J ends are trimmed by 3 bases and 7 bases, leaving 13 bases between them. As encoded in the germline V gene (reference sequence), CDR1 is MNHNY while CDR2 is SVGAGI. The CDR3 sequence holds 15 residues, the cysteine and phenylalanine included. Only CDR3 DNA remains: 45 bases, in frame from the first base. For this clonotype: It lacks a known antigen. Per-nucleotide qualities are absent, and no much larger clonotype sits a single base away.

Study-level results and caveats: Matching against VDJdb was skewed toward anti-spike CD8 responses, likely underestimated virus-specific expansions, and missed private and CD4 specificities.

Set within a cohort of healthcare workers in London, UK, this nested case-control study involved weekly PCR testing of nasopharyngeal swabs along with blood sampling. Healthcare workers were recruited during the week of the UK lockdown, between 23 and 31 March 2020, and followed weekly for up to about 15 weeks. Here the chain combines TRBV6-6 and TRBJ1-6; matching of 6 bases hints at TRBD1 as the D gene. This clonotype was sampled from an adult who was a healthcare worker with PCR-confirmed SARS-CoV-2 infection or an uninfected control (not recorded which). Sequenced: whole blood. The CDR3 region: CASSYLGQQNSPLHF. The DNA sequence reads TGTGCCAGCAGTTATCTGGGACAACAGAATTCACCCCTCCACTTT.